This T cell receptor beta chain was obtained from a study of T-cell memory formation after mild COVID-19. This clonotype was seen a handful of times. Its antigen is as yet unknown. V lost 6 bases to trimming and J lost 8 bases; unmatched junction nucleotides: 12. The CDR3 covers 15 residues. MiXCR was run by TCRdb on the 5' RACE reads, yielding one entry per CDR3 protein. The table has about 250,000 distinct CDR3 sequences, approximately 15% seen once. General study results and limits: Nothing showed for sure that second-wave clones peaking on day 37 were SARS-CoV-2 specific.

The rearrangement joins TRBV12-3 or TRBV12-4 to TRBJ2-1; 8 nucleotides align to TRBD1. The specimen was PBMCs or a T cell subset sorted from them (not recorded which). This TCR was recovered from an adult woman who had mild COVID-19 (a few samples of this study predate the infection). Cell type and time point are not known. The CDR3 loop reads CASRPGQVTLDEQFF. CDR3 DNA: TGTGCCAGCAGACCGGGACAGGTGACATTGGATGAGCAGTTCTTC.